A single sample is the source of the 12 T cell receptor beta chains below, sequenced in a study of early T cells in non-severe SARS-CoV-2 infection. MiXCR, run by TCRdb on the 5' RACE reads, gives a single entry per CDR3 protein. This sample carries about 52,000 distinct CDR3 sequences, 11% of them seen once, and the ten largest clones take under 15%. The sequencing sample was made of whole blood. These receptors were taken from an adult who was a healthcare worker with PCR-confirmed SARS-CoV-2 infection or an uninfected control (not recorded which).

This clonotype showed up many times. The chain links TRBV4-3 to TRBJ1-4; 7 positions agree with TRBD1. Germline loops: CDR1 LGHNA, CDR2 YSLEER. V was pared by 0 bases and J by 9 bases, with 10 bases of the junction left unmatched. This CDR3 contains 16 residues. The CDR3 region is CASSQERTGGMKKLFF. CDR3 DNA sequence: TGCGCCAGCAGCCAAGAACGGACAGGAGGAATGAAAAAACTGTTTTTT.

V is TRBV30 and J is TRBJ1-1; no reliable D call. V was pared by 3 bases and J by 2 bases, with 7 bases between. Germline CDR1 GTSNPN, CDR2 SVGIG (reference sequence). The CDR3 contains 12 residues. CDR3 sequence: CAWRWVNTEAFF. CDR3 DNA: TGTGCCTGGAGGTGGGTTAACACTGAAGCTTTCTTT.

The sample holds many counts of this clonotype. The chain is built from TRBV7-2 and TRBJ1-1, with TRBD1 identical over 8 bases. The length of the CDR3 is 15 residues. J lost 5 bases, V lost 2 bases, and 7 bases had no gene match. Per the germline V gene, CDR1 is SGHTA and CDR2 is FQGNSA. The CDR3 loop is CASSLQGAQGTEAFF. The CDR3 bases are TGTGCCAGCAGCTTACAGGGGGCGCAGGGGACTGAAGCTTTCTTT.

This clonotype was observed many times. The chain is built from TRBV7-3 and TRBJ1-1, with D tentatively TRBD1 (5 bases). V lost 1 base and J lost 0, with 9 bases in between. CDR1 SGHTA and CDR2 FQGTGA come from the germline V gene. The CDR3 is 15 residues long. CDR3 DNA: TGTGCCAGCAGCTTAATGGGGGGAATGAACACTGAAGCTTTCTTT. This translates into CASSLMGGMNTEAFF.

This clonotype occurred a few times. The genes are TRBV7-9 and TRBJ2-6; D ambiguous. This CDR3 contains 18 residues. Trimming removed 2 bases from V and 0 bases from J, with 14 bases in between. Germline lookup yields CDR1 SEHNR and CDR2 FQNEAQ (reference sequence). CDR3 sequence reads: CASSLSLNPYSGANVLTF. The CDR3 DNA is TGTGCCAGCAGCTTAAGCTTGAACCCATACTCTGGGGCCAACGTCCTGACTTTC.

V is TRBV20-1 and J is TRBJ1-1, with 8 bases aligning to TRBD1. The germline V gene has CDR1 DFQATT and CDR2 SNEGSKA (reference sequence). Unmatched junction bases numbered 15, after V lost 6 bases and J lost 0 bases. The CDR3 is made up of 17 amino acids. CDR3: CSAPVGQGAMVNTEAFF. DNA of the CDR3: TGCAGTGCCCCCGTCGGCCAGGGGGCGATGGTGAACACTGAAGCTTTCTTT.

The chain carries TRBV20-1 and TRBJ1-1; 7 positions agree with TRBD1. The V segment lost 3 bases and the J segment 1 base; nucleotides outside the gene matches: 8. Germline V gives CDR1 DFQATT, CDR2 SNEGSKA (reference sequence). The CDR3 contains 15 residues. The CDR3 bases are TGCAGTGCTAGGATGGGGGGACAGACGAACACTGAAGCTTTCTTT. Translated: CSARMGGQTNTEAFF.

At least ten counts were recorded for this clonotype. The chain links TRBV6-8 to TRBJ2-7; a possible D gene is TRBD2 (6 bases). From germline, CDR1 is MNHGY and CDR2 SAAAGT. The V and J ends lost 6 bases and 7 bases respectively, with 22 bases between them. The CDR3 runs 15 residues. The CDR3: CASSLLREPSREQYF. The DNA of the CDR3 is TGTGCCAGCAGCCTCCTCCGGGAGCCCTCTAGAGAGCAGTACTTC.

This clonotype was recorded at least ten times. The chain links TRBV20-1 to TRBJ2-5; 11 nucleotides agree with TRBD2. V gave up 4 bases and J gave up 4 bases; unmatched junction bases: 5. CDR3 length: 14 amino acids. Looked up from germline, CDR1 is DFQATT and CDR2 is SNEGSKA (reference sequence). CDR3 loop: CSAKTGTSGETQYF. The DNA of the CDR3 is TGCAGTGCTAAAACCGGGACTAGCGGAGAGACCCAGTACTTC.

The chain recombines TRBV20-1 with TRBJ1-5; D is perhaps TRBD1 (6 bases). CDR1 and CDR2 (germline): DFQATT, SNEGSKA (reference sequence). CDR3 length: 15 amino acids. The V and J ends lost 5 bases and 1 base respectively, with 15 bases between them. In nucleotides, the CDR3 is TGCAGTGCTGTGGACAGTACCCTGAGCAATCAGCCCCAGCATTTT. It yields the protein CSAVDSTLSNQPQHF.

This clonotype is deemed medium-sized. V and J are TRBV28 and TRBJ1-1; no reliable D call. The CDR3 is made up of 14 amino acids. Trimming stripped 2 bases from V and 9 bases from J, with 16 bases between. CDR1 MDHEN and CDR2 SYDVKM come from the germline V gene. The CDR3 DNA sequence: TGTGCCAGCAGTTTAAAATCGACCCAAAGGCAAGCTTTCTTT. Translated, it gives CASSLKSTQRQAFF.

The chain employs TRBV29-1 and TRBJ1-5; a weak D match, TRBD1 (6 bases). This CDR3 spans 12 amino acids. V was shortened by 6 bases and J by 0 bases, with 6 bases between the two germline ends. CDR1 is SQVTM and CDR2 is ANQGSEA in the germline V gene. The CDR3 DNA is TGCAGCGTGGGACATAGCAATCAGCCCCAGCATTTT. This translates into CSVGHSNQPQHF.